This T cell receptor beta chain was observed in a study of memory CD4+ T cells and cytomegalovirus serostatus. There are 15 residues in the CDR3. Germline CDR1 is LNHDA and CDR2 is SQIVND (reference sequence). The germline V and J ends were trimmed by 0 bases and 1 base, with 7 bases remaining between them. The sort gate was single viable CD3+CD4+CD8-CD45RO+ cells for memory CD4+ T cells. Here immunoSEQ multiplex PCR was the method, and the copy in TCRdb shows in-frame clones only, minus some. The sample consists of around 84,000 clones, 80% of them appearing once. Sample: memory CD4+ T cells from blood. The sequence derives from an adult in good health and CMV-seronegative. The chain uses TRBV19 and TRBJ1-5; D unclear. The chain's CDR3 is CASSIDRGSNQPQHF. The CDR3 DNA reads TGTGCCAGTAGTATAGACCGGGGAAGCAATCAGCCCCAGCATTTT.